This is a list of T cell receptor beta chains from one sample in a study of control samples from healthy donors and cancer patients. Libraries were prepared by immunoSEQ multiplex PCR; TCRdb keeps only in-frame clonotypes and omits some of them. Of approximately 140,000 clones in the sample, approximately 94% were seen once. Sequencing was done on a sample of blood. Receptors were obtained from a man between 18 and 35 years old in good health. CDR3s include the opening cysteine and the closing phenylalanine or tryptophan.

CDR3 protein	V gene	J gene
CASSVGLAGVFTDTQYF	TRBV9	TRBJ2-3
CASSSLAGRTDTQYF	TRBV7-3	TRBJ2-3
CASSFPPSGPFTDTQYF	TRBV7-9	TRBJ2-3
CASSPSGREQYF	TRBV27	TRBJ2-7
CAWSAKWRDSGIWGGTEAFF	TRBV30	TRBJ1-1
CASSEDGSTEAFF	TRBV6-4	TRBJ1-1
CASSMGGYSYNEQFF	TRBV19	TRBJ2-1
CASSSDRTDYGYTF	TRBV11-1	TRBJ1-2
CASSGRTGDTGELFF	TRBV25-1	TRBJ2-2
CASSWGRDSYNEQFF	TRBV4-3	TRBJ2-1
CASNGGRTGELFF	TRBV12-3/TRBV12-4	TRBJ2-2
CASSHGVDGRYEQFF	TRBV4-3	TRBJ2-1
CASSLDGESKQYF	TRBV5-1	TRBJ2-7
CASSLEGRENEQFF	TRBV5-1	TRBJ2-1
CASCATVVDEKLFF	TRBV19	TRBJ1-4
CANSYSGGNTEAFF	TRBV6-2/TRBV6-3	TRBJ1-1